This passage covers 23 T cell receptor beta chains from one sample sequenced in a study of CD8 T cells in Susac syndrome. After extraction with the RNeasy kit, about 0.45 to 1 ug of the RNA was reverse transcribed using random hexamers. TCRdb itself ran the immunoSEQ multiplex PCR reads through MiXCR, one entry per CDR3 protein. The sample has about 430,000 distinct CDR3 sequences; approximately 85% are singletons. What was sequenced was CD8+ T cells from PBMCs. These receptors were obtained from a human donor with multiple sclerosis.

V and J are TRBV27 and TRBJ2-1; 10 nucleotides match TRBD2. Germline CDR1 MNHEY, CDR2 SMNVEV (reference sequence). J gave up 6 bases and V 1 base, and 9 bases lay outside the gene matches. CDR3 length: 17 amino acids. Here the CDR3 reads CASSLWGGGLAANEQFF. For the CDR3, the DNA is TGTGCCAGCAGTTTATGGGGGGGTGGACTAGCGGCCAATGAGCAGTTCTTC.

The chain combines TRBV19 with TRBJ2-1; 10 positions match TRBD2. Germline V CDR1 and CDR2: LNHDA, SQIVND (reference sequence). This CDR3 is built from 15 residues. With V trimmed by 5 bases and J by 1 base, 2 bases remained unmatched. Here the CDR3 reads CASSPTSGSYNEQFF. The CDR3 coding sequence is TGTGCCAGTAGTCCGACTAGCGGGTCCTACAATGAGCAGTTCTTC. Combining the CDR3 with reference TRBV19 and TRBJ2-1 gives the whole variable domain DGGITQSPKYLFRKEGQNVTLSCEQNLNHDAMYWYRQDPGQGLRLIYYSQIVNDFQKGDIAEGYSVSREKKESFPLTVTSAQKNPTAFYLCASSPTSGSYNEQFFGPGTRLTVL.

The chain is built from TRBV5-5 and TRBJ2-3, with D unresolved. The germline V gene encodes CDR1 SGHKS and CDR2 YYEKEE (reference sequence). The CDR3 is made up of 15 amino acids. Trimming took off 6 bases at V and 1 base at J, with 15 bases between the two ends. CDR3 coding DNA: TGTGCCAGCACCCCCGTCGGGCAGGGCACAGATACGCAGTATTTT. Amino acids: CASTPVGQGTDTQYF.

The chain couples TRBV18 to TRBJ2-7; TRBD2 matches 14 bases. J gave up 4 bases and V 0 bases, and 8 bases lay outside the gene matches. The germline gives CDR1 KGHSH, CDR2 LQKENI. The CDR3 runs to 18 residues. The CDR3 nucleotides read TGTGCCAGCTCACCACCCGGGACTAGCGGGAGTAGTATTTACGAGCAGTACTTC. Residues: CASSPPGTSGSSIYEQYF.

The chain carries TRBV14 and TRBJ1-1; D uncertain. The CDR3 consists of 15 residues. Trimming left V 2 bases short and J 0 bases short, with 10 bases between. The germline V gene encodes CDR1 SGHDN and CDR2 FVKESK. The CDR3 is CASSQIVNMNTEAFF. CDR3 nucleotides: TGTGCCAGCAGCCAAATTGTGAACATGAACACTGAAGCTTTCTTT.

V and J are TRBV12-5 and TRBJ1-5, with 8 bases lining up with TRBD1. Germline V gene data show CDR1 as LGHNT and CDR2 as FRNRAP. With V trimmed by 5 bases and J by 4 bases, 7 bases remained unmatched. This CDR3 has 15 residues. The CDR3 DNA is TGTGCTAGTGGTCCTACAGGGGGGTCGAATCAGCCCCAGCATTTT. Protein: CASGPTGGSNQPQHF.

This clonotype was seen more than once but under ten times. This chain uses TRBV7-6 with TRBJ2-5; D may be TRBD1 or TRBD2 (5 bases each). V was cut by 1 base and J by 1 base, with 19 bases left in between. Germline CDR1 is SGHVS and CDR2 is FNYEAQ. The CDR3 consists of 18 residues. The CDR3 loop reads CASSLEPTAGTFQETQYF. The CDR3 DNA sequence: TGTGCCAGCAGCTTAGAGCCCACGGCTGGGACCTTCCAAGAGACCCAGTACTTC.

The rearrangement links TRBV7-9 to TRBJ2-1; D may be TRBD1 or TRBD2 (5 bases each). This CDR3 spans 15 amino acids. From germline, CDR1 is SEHNR and CDR2 FQNEAQ (reference sequence). The V and J ends lost 5 bases and 8 bases respectively, with 19 bases between them. The CDR3: CASSTNEGPNYEQFF. DNA of the CDR3: TGTGCCAGCAGCACTAACGAGGGACCCAACTATGAGCAGTTCTTC.

V usage is TRBV28 and J usage is TRBJ1-1; 10 bases map to TRBD1. This CDR3 is built from 13 residues. The J segment lost 3 bases and the V segment lost 9 bases, leaving 4 bases of the junction unmatched. From germline, CDR1 is MDHEN and CDR2 SYDVKM. CDR3 DNA sequence: TGTGCCAGTCTGGACAGGGGGGACACTGAAGCTTTCTTT. Translated, it gives CASLDRGDTEAFF.

The CDR3 here is CASSFASGGGLIHYEQYF. Written as DNA, the CDR3 is TGTGCCAGCAGTTTTGCTAGCGGGGGGGGCCTAATCCACTACGAGCAGTACTTC. V usage is TRBV27 and J usage is TRBJ2-7; 12 bases agree with TRBD2. V lost 3 bases to trimming and J lost 3 bases; unmatched junction nucleotides: 12. Germline-derived CDR1 and CDR2 are MNHEY and SMNVEV (reference sequence). CDR3 size: 18 residues.

This chain uses TRBV14 with TRBJ1-4; D gene ambiguous. The germline V gene encodes CDR1 SGHDN and CDR2 FVKESK. The CDR3 spans 12 residues. With 4 bases removed from V and 4 bases from J, the gap between germline ends came to 4 bases. The CDR3 protein is CASSLFNEKLFF. In nucleotides, the CDR3 is TGTGCCAGCAGCCTGTTTAATGAAAAACTGTTTTTT.

The genes are TRBV30 and TRBJ1-2; D possibly corresponds to TRBD1 (5 bases). CDR3 length: 11 amino acids. Per germline, CDR1 GTSNPN and CDR2 SVGIG (reference sequence). The germline V and J ends were trimmed by 5 bases and 4 bases, with 8 bases remaining between them. The DNA for the CDR3 is TGTGCCTGGGGGGCCGTCTATGGCTACACCTTC. Its protein product is CAWGAVYGYTF.

There are a few counts of this clonotype. The chain carries TRBV6-1 and TRBJ1-2; a possible D gene is TRBD1 (6 bases). This CDR3 spans 15 amino acids. Trimming stripped 6 bases from V and 3 bases from J, with 17 bases between. In germline, CDR1 is MNHNS, CDR2 SASEGT. The CDR3 region is CASSVTPGHHYGYTF. Written as DNA, the CDR3 is TGTGCCAGCAGCGTGACCCCGGGACACCACTATGGCTACACCTTC.

This clonotype showed up just once. The V gene is TRBV7-6, the J gene TRBJ1-4; 8 bases agree with TRBD1. CDR3 length: 15 residues. V lost 5 bases to trimming and J lost 5 bases; unmatched junction nucleotides: 7. CDR1 and CDR2 (germline): SGHVS, FNYEAQ. CDR3 protein: CASSLWTGPNEKLFF. In DNA form, the CDR3 reads TGTGCCAGCAGCCTATGGACAGGGCCAAATGAAAAACTGTTTTTT.

This sequence joins TRBV27 and TRBJ2-3; 7 nucleotides match TRBD2. V lost 1 base, J lost 4 bases, and 5 bases stayed unmatched. Germline CDR1 is MNHEY and CDR2 is SMNVEV (reference sequence). The CDR3 is 15 residues long. The chain's CDR3 is CASSLLGGEADTQYF. As DNA, the CDR3 is TGTGCCAGCAGTTTATTGGGGGGGGAGGCAGATACGCAGTATTTT.

There are a few counts of this clonotype. J is TRBJ2-7 and V is TRBV7-9; D remains ambiguous. CDR1 and CDR2 from the germline V gene are SEHNR and FQNEAQ (reference sequence). V was pared by 1 base and J by 5 bases, with 9 bases between. This CDR3 has 13 residues. The CDR3 bases are TGTGCCAGCAGCTTAGTTTCGGGCGACGAGCAGTACTTC. This sequence encodes CASSLVSGDEQYF.

This clonotype turned up a few times. The chain recombines TRBV6-4 with TRBJ2-3; TRBD1 might be the D (5 bases). This CDR3 region has 17 residues. Trimming pared 0 bases from V and 3 bases from J, leaving 16 bases between. In germline, CDR1 is MRHNA, CDR2 SNTAGT. This chain's CDR3 is CASSDSNQGVGTDTQYF. The CDR3 coding sequence is TGTGCCAGCAGTGACTCTAACCAGGGCGTCGGGACAGATACGCAGTATTTT.

The chain joins TRBV6-1 to TRBJ2-2; 8 nucleotides agree with TRBD1. This CDR3 contains 14 residues. The germline gives CDR1 MNHNS, CDR2 SASEGT. V lost 7 bases, J lost 3 bases, and 4 bases stayed unmatched. The CDR3 sequence: CASTGQGHTGELFF. The CDR3 nucleotides are TGTGCCAGCACCGGACAGGGTCACACCGGGGAGCTGTTTTTT.

The chain combines TRBV7-9 with TRBJ2-3; 7 bases align to TRBD2. This CDR3 contains 16 residues. The V gene end was trimmed by 1 base and the J gene end by 6 bases; junction bases not matched to a gene: 10. Per germline, CDR1 SEHNR and CDR2 FQNEAQ (reference sequence). CDR3 residues: CASSLVGGGDPDTQYF. DNA of the CDR3: TGTGCCAGCAGCTTAGTGGGCGGGGGAGATCCCGATACGCAGTATTTT.

This CDR3 reads CASSPLGQGYEQYF. The CDR3 region has the DNA TGCGCCAGCAGCCCCTTAGGACAGGGCTACGAGCAGTACTTC. The V and J genes are TRBV4-1 and TRBJ2-7; TRBD1 agrees at 8 bases. CDR1 and CDR2 (germline): MGHRA, YSYEKL. The length of the CDR3 is 14 residues. V lost 4 bases to trimming and J lost 3 bases; unmatched junction nucleotides: 5.

In this sample, this clonotype turned up a few times. V is TRBV7-8 and J is TRBJ2-1; D might be TRBD2 (7 bases). V was shortened by 4 bases and J by 4 bases, with 17 bases between the two germline ends. Germline CDR1 and CDR2: SGHVS and FQNEAQ. The CDR3 consists of 16 residues. This CDR3 reads CASSSPRGAGYNEQFF. In nucleotides, the CDR3 is TGTGCCAGCAGCTCGCCACGGGGGGCAGGGTACAATGAGCAGTTCTTC.

The CDR3 region is CARSPRGSVNSPLHF. In DNA, the CDR3 is TGTGCCCGTTCCCCCCGGGGCTCAGTAAATTCACCCCTCCACTTT. This sequence joins TRBV2 and TRBJ1-6, with a tentative D call TRBD1 (5 bases). Between the trimmed V and J ends, which lost 11 bases and 7 bases, there was a span of 21 bases. Germline CDR1 and CDR2: SNHLY and FYNNEI. CDR3 length equals 15 residues.

The CDR3 sequence: CASSQERKFPSYEQYF. CDR3 DNA sequence: TGCGCCAGCAGCCAAGAGCGCAAATTTCCCTCCTACGAGCAGTACTTC. The chain couples TRBV4-1 to TRBJ2-7; D is unresolved. With 0 bases removed from V and 0 bases from J, the gap between germline ends came to 12 bases. This CDR3 has 16 amino acids. The germline V gene encodes CDR1 MGHRA and CDR2 YSYEKL.